The 27 T cell receptor beta chains listed next were all sequenced from one sample in a study of T-cell reconstitution after alpha-beta-depleted transplantation in children. A TCRbeta library incorporating unique molecular identifiers was prepared. TCRdb reprocessed the PCR reads with MiXCR, giving one entry per CDR3 protein. Counted here are under 250,000 distinct CDR3 sequences, about 6.6% occurring once; the ten biggest clones make up more than 5.5%. The sequencing here drew on PBMCs, taken before TCRalphabeta/CD19-depleted stem cell transplant. All receptors derive from a boy younger than 10 with acute lymphoblastic leukemia, due to receive a stem cell transplant.

The CDR3 spells CASSSLSGGVTDTQYF. The CDR3, as DNA: TGTGCCAGCAGCTCCCTAAGCGGGGGGGTAACAGATACGCAGTATTTT. The chain couples TRBV7-6 to TRBJ2-3; 10 bases fit TRBD2. This CDR3 comprises 16 residues. Germline-derived CDR1 and CDR2 are SGHVS and FNYEAQ. V lost 4 bases and J lost 3; bases outside the gene matches: 7. The full variable domain, with the rest looked up from reference TRBV7-6 and TRBJ2-3, is GAGVSQSPRYKVTKRGQDVALRCDPISGHVSLYWYRQALGQGPEFLTYFNYEAQQDKSGLPNDRFSAERPEGSISTLTIQRTEQRDSAMYRCASSSLSGGVTDTQYFGPGTRLTVL.

This clonotype has at least ten counts. The chain links TRBV10-3 to TRBJ2-3; D is undetermined. The CDR3 runs to 12 residues. V gave up 3 bases and J gave up 2 bases, with 3 bases separating them. Germline V gene lookup returns CDR1 ENHRY and CDR2 SYGVKD. In nucleotides, the CDR3 is TGTGCCATCAGTGACTACACAGATACGCAGTATTTT. This gives the protein CAISDYTDTQYF.

This clonotype occurred a few times. The chain joins TRBV6-2 or TRBV6-3 to TRBJ2-1; 10 bases match TRBD2. The CDR3 runs to 17 residues. With 0 bases clipped from V and 8 bases from J, the junction kept 10 bases outside the gene matches. Germline V CDR1 and CDR2: MNHEY, SVGEGT. As DNA, the CDR3 is TGTGCCAGCAGTTACTCTCTAGCGGGAGTTGAGGTCTATGAGCAGTTCTTC. It yields the protein CASSYSLAGVEVYEQFF.

The chain uses TRBV29-1 and TRBJ1-6; D gene unclear. Trimming pared 4 bases from V and 9 bases from J, leaving 13 bases between. Germline V gene data show CDR1 as SQVTM and CDR2 as ANQGSEA. CDR3 size: 13 residues. The chain's CDR3 is CSVVERRGSPLHF. DNA of the CDR3: TGCAGCGTTGTGGAAAGAAGAGGTTCACCCCTCCACTTT.

This clonotype occurred a few times. V is TRBV7-6 and J is TRBJ1-1; D perhaps matches TRBD1 (5 bases). From germline, CDR1 is SGHVS and CDR2 FNYEAQ. Trimming removed 1 base from V and 2 bases from J, with 11 bases in between. The CDR3 is 15 residues long. CDR3: CASSLGGGGNTEAFF. CDR3 DNA sequence: TGTGCCAGCAGCTTAGGTGGGGGGGGAAACACTGAAGCTTTCTTT.

This clonotype has ten or more counts. The V call is TRBV29-1, the J call TRBJ2-6; the D is unclear. Trimming removed 4 bases from V and 0 bases from J, with 4 bases in between. There are 13 residues in the CDR3. CDR1 is SQVTM and CDR2 is ANQGSEA in the germline V gene. CDR3 bases: TGCAGCGTTGCGGCCTCTGGGGCCAACGTCCTGACTTTC. Its protein product is CSVAASGANVLTF. The full variable domain, its missing parts supplied by reference TRBV29-1 and TRBJ2-6, is SAVISQKPSRDICQRGTSLTIQCQVDSQVTMMFWYRQQPGQSLTLIATANQGSEATYESGFVIDKFPISRPNLTFSTLTVSNMSPEDSSIYLCSVAASGANVLTFGAGSRLTVL.

At least ten counts were recorded for this clonotype. The V call is TRBV5-1, the J call TRBJ2-1; 14 positions agree with TRBD2. V lost 0 bases, J lost 8 bases, and 1 base stayed unmatched. Looked up from germline, CDR1 is SGHRS and CDR2 is YFSETQ. This CDR3 has 15 residues. CDR3 sequence reads: CASSLAGLAGDEQFF. CDR3 sequence (DNA): TGCGCCAGCAGCTTGGCGGGACTAGCGGGAGATGAGCAGTTCTTC. The full variable domain, rest sourced from reference TRBV5-1 and TRBJ2-1, is KAGVTQTPRYLIKTRGQQVTLSCSPISGHRSVSWYQQTPGQGLQFLFEYFSETQRNKGNFPGRFSGRQFSNSRSEMNVSTLELGDSALYLCASSLAGLAGDEQFFGPGTRLTVL.

This chain uses TRBV12-3 or TRBV12-4 with TRBJ1-2, with 7 bases that match TRBD1. The ends lost 5 bases at V and 6 bases at J; junction bases unmatched: 12. The CDR3 has 15 amino acids. The CDR3: CASSPSPQDRHGYTF. The CDR3, as DNA: TGTGCCAGCAGTCCCTCGCCCCAGGACAGGCATGGCTACACCTTC.

The chain recombines TRBV13 with TRBJ1-1, with 7 nucleotides matching TRBD1. The CDR3 loop spans 14 amino acids. Per the germline V gene, CDR1 is PRHDT and CDR2 is FYEKMQ (reference sequence). V lost 5 bases and J lost 4; bases outside the gene matches: 7. CDR3 in DNA: TGTGCCAGCAGCACGTACAGGGGCGGCACTGAAGCTTTCTTT. Amino acids: CASSTYRGGTEAFF. Drawing the rest from reference TRBV13 and TRBJ1-1, the complete variable domain is AAGVIQSPRHLIKEKRETATLKCYPIPRHDTVYWYQQGPGQDPQFLISFYEKMQSDKGSIPDRFSAQQFSDYHSELNMSSLELGDSALYFCASSTYRGGTEAFFGQGTRLTVV.

Only a few counts were recorded for this clonotype. The rearrangement links TRBV29-1 to TRBJ2-5, with D tentatively TRBD2 (5 bases). Deletions cut 5 bases from V and 4 bases from J, with 17 bases between. This CDR3 spans 14 amino acids. Germline CDR1 and CDR2: SQVTM and ANQGSEA. The DNA of the CDR3 is TGCAGCGTTCAACTAAACGGGGTCGGAGAGACCCAGTACTTC. Protein: CSVQLNGVGETQYF.

This clonotype showed up many times. The chain combines TRBV29-1 with TRBJ2-1; 11 bases fit TRBD2. This CDR3 is built from 15 residues. The ends lost 7 bases at V and 7 bases at J; junction bases unmatched: 12. CDR1 and CDR2 (germline): SQVTM, ANQGSEA. The CDR3 bases are TGCAGCGCAAGGACTAGCGGGTGGGTCGCGAATGAGCAGTTCTTC. Protein sequence: CSARTSGWVANEQFF.

This clonotype was detected only a few times. The J gene is TRBJ1-1, the V gene TRBV12-3 or TRBV12-4; tentative D call: TRBD1 (5 bases). This CDR3 region has 14 residues. V was pared by 1 base and J by 6 bases, with 12 bases between. CDR3 in DNA: TGTGCCAGCAGTTTAGTCGGGGGGGACTCTGAAGCTTTCTTT. It is translated as CASSLVGGDSEAFF.

This clonotype was recorded a few times. The V call is TRBV6-1, the J call TRBJ2-2; D not resolved. Trimming removed 5 bases from V and 5 bases from J, with 9 bases in between. The CDR3 runs to 13 residues. Germline CDR1 is MNHNS and CDR2 is SASEGT. CDR3 sequence (DNA): TGTGCCAGCAGTAGAGGTGAAACCGGGGAGCTGTTTTTT. Translation gives CASSRGETGELFF.

This chain's CDR3 is CASSPGGNANHEQFF. The CDR3 nucleotides read TGTGCCAGCAGCCCGGGTGGAAATGCGAACCATGAGCAGTTCTTC. The genes are TRBV5-6 and TRBJ2-1; D call uncertain. V was trimmed by 4 bases and J by 8 bases, leaving 19 bases between them. Germline values: CDR1 SGHDT, CDR2 YYEEEE. The CDR3 extends over 15 amino acids.

This clonotype was observed at least ten times. The rearrangement joins TRBV7-2 to TRBJ2-3, with TRBD1 as a possible D gene (5 bases). The CDR3 runs 14 residues. Trimming took off 6 bases at V and 2 bases at J, with 12 bases between the two ends. The V gene's germline CDR1 is SGHTA and CDR2 FQGNSA. The CDR3 sequence is CASRFQGYTDTQYF. In DNA, the CDR3 is TGTGCCAGCAGATTTCAGGGCTACACAGATACGCAGTATTTT.

At least ten counts were recorded for this clonotype. V is TRBV5-1 and J is TRBJ2-7; 12 positions agree with TRBD1. Germline trimming cut 5 bases from V and 4 bases from J; bases unmatched to any gene: 4. The CDR3 totals 14 residues. CDR1 and CDR2 (germline): SGHRS, YFSETQ. This CDR3 is CASSGDRGRYEQYF. CDR3 nucleotide sequence: TGCGCCAGCAGTGGGGACAGGGGGCGGTACGAGCAGTACTTC. Together with reference TRBV5-1 and TRBJ2-7, the CDR3 gives the full variable domain: KAGVTQTPRYLIKTRGQQVTLSCSPISGHRSVSWYQQTPGQGLQFLFEYFSETQRNKGNFPGRFSGRQFSNSRSEMNVSTLELGDSALYLCASSGDRGRYEQYFGPGTRLTVT.

A remark on this clonotype: Germline is not matched at one junction end, which may reflect a read error. This chain joins TRBV11-2 and TRBJ2-4; D is possibly TRBD1 or TRBD2 (5 bases each). CDR1 and CDR2 from the germline V gene are SGHAT and FQNNGV. The CDR3 length is 14 residues. The DNA for the CDR3 is TGTGCCAGCAGCTTAGGTGGCCCGGGACCCTCCCTCCACTTC. Encoded protein: CASSLGGPGPSLHF.

This clonotype was observed many times. The chain combines TRBV12-3 or TRBV12-4 with TRBJ1-1; weak D call: TRBD1 (6 bases). V was trimmed by 3 bases and J by 2 bases, leaving 10 bases between them. The CDR3 covers 14 residues. CDR3 sequence reads: CASSLAQGNTEAFF. CDR3 DNA sequence: TGTGCCAGCAGTTTGGCACAGGGTAACACTGAAGCTTTCTTT.

The chain combines TRBV20-1 with TRBJ1-2, with D perhaps TRBD1 (6 bases). The V gene lost 3 bases and the J gene lost 5 bases, with 13 bases spanning the gap. The CDR3 length is 13 residues. Germline CDR1 and CDR2: DFQATT and SNEGSKA (reference sequence). In nucleotides, the CDR3 is TGCAGTGCTAGGGAACAGGGTGGATATGGCTACACCTTC. Translated: CSAREQGGYGYTF.

The table lists this clonotype with many counts. This rearrangement joins TRBV20-1 to TRBJ2-1; D unclear. There are 13 residues in the CDR3. Germline loops: CDR1 DFQATT, CDR2 SNEGSKA (reference sequence). Trimming took off 3 bases at V and 2 bases at J, with 8 bases between the two ends. The CDR3 region is CSASGVTYNEQFF. The DNA for the CDR3 is TGCAGTGCTAGCGGAGTTACCTACAATGAGCAGTTCTTC.

This clonotype occurred many times. J is TRBJ2-7 and V is TRBV15; the D gene is possibly TRBD1 (6 bases). The germline V gene has CDR1 LNHNV and CDR2 YYDKDF (reference sequence). The CDR3 contains 17 residues. V was trimmed by 0 bases and J by 4 bases, leaving 19 bases between them. The CDR3 DNA reads as TGTGCCACCAGCAGAGATCGTAGGGGGAGATCCCCATACGAGCAGTACTTC. Protein sequence: CATSRDRRGRSPYEQYF.

This clonotype was counted a few times. The gene calls are TRBV5-1 and TRBJ2-7; no definite D call. This CDR3 has 14 amino acids. CDR1 and CDR2 (germline): SGHRS, YFSETQ. The germline V and J ends were trimmed by 2 bases and 1 base, with 10 bases remaining between them. The CDR3 DNA is TGCGCCAGCAGCTTTAGGACGCAGTCCTACGAGCAGTACTTC. Residues: CASSFRTQSYEQYF.

This clonotype was counted many times. The chain uses TRBV7-9 and TRBJ2-3; 7 bases line up with TRBD2. The CDR3 runs 19 residues. Trimming at V came to 3 bases and at J to 4 bases, leaving 19 bases not matched to a gene. Germline CDR1 SEHNR, CDR2 FQNEAQ (reference sequence). The CDR3 reads CASSFAAVVGGMHSDTQYF. The DNA for the CDR3 is TGTGCCAGCAGCTTCGCAGCCGTGGTCGGGGGGATGCACTCAGATACGCAGTATTTT.

The table lists this clonotype with many counts. The V gene is TRBV11-2, the J gene TRBJ2-1, with TRBD2 matching over 8 bases. There are 16 residues in the CDR3. Per the germline V gene, CDR1 is SGHAT and CDR2 is FQNNGV. Unmatched junction bases numbered 10, after V lost 5 bases and J lost 4 bases. The CDR3: CASSLRLAGGYNEQFF. CDR3 bases: TGTGCCAGCAGCCTCCGTCTAGCGGGTGGGTACAATGAGCAGTTCTTC.

This clonotype has a count of ten or more. V and J are TRBV20-1 and TRBJ2-1, with D possibly called TRBD1 or TRBD2 (5 bases each). Between the trimmed V and J ends, which lost 1 base and 1 base, there was a span of 11 bases. CDR1 is DFQATT, CDR2 SNEGSKA, per germline (reference sequence). This CDR3 contains 15 residues. CDR3 sequence (DNA): TGCAGTGCTAGAGGGGGGTTTGGGTCCTACAATGAGCAGTTCTTC. The encoded protein is CSARGGFGSYNEQFF.

This clonotype was seen a few times. The chain employs TRBV6-2 or TRBV6-3 and TRBJ2-1; 12 bases match TRBD2. Per the germline V gene, CDR1 is MNHEY and CDR2 is SVGEGT. The CDR3 runs 15 residues. The trim removed 8 bases at V and 2 bases at J, leaving 4 bases unmatched. As DNA, the CDR3 is TGTGCCAGCGCTAGGACTAGCGGGGCCTACAATGAGCAGTTCTTC. Protein: CASARTSGAYNEQFF.

This clonotype has ten or more counts. The rearrangement joins TRBV20-1 to TRBJ2-7; the D is unclear. The CDR3 is made up of 10 amino acids. Trimming left V 1 base short and J 5 bases short, with 3 bases between. Germline V gene data show CDR1 as DFQATT and CDR2 as SNEGSKA (reference sequence). CDR3 sequence reads: CSARVNEQYF. CDR3 DNA sequence: TGCAGTGCTAGAGTGAACGAGCAGTACTTC.